This T cell receptor (beta chain) comes out of a study of cytomegalovirus exposure and HLA in healthy donors. Study overall: Among the approximately 400 genotyped donors, 65% to 85% were placed in the Caucasian-associated ancestry cluster.

PCR amplification relied on 60 Vbeta primers (plus 13 Jbeta primers). Only in-frame clones appear in the TCRdb table, and some are missing; sequencing was by immunoSEQ multiplex PCR. Among over 200,000 clones, around four fifths were seen once, and the ten largest hold over 0.5%. The source of this sequence is a woman aged 40 to 50 in good health and CMV-seronegative. What was sequenced was PBMCs.

The CDR3 region has the DNA TGCGCCAGCAGCTTGCAAAGAGTCACCTACAATGAGCAGTTCTTC. This codes for CASSLQRVTYNEQFF. The chain is built from TRBV5-1 and TRBJ2-1; D remains unclear. The CDR3 has 15 amino acids. V lost 1 base to trimming and J lost 2 bases, with 10 bases between them. Germline CDR1 reads SGHRS; CDR2 reads YFSETQ.